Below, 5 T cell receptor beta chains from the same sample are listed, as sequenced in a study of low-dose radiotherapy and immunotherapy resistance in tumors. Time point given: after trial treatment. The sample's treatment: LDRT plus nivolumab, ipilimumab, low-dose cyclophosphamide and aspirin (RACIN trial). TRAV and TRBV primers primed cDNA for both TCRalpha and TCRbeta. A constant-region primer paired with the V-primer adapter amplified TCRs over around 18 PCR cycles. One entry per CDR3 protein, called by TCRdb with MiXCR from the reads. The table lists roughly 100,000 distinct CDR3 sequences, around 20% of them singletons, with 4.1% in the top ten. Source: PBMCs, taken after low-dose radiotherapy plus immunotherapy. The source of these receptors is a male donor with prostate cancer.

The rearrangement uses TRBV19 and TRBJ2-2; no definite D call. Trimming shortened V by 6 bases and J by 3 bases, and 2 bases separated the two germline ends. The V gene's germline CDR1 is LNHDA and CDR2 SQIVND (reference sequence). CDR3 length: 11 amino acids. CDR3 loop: CASRYTGELFF. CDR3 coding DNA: TGTGCCAGTAGGTACACCGGGGAGCTGTTTTTT.

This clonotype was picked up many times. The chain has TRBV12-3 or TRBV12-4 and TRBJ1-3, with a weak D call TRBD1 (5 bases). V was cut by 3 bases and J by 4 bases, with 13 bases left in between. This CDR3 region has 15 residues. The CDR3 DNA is TGTGCCAGCAGTTTTTCCCCGGGACCGGGAAACACCATATATTTT. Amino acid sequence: CASSFSPGPGNTIYF.

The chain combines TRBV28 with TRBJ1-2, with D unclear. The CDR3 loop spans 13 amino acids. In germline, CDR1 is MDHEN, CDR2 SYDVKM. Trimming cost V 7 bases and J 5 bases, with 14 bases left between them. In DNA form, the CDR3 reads TGTGCCAGCATGAACGGGATAGGATATGGCTACACCTTC. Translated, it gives CASMNGIGYGYTF.

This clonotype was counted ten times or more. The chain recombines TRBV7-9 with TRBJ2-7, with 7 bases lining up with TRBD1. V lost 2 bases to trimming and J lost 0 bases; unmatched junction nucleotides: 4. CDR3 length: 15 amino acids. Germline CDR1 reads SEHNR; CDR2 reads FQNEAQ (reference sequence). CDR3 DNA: TGTGCCAGCAGCTTACTGGGACAGAGCTCCTACGAGCAGTACTTC. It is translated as CASSLLGQSSYEQYF.

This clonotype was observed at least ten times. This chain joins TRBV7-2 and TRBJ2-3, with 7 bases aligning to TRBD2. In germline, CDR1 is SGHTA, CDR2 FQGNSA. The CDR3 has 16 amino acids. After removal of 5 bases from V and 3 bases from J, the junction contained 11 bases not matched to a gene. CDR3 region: CASSARSGVSTDTQYF. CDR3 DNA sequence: TGTGCCAGCAGCGCTAGAAGCGGGGTCTCGACAGATACGCAGTATTTT.